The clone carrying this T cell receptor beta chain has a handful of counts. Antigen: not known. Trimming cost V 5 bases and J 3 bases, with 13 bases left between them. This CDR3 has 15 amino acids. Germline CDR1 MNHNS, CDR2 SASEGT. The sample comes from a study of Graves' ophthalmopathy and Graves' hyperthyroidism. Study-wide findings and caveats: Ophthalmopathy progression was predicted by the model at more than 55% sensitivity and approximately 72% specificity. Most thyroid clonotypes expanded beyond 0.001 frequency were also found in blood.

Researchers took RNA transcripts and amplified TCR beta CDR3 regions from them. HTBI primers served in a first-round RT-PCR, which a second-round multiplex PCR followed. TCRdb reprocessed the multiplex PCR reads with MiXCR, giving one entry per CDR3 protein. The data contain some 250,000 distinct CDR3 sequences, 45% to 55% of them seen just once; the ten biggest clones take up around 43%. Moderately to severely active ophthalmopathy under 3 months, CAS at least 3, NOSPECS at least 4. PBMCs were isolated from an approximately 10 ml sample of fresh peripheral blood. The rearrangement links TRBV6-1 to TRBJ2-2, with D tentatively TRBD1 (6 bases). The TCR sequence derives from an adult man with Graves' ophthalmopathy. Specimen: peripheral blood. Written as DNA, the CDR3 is TGTGCCAGCAGTTGGGCTCGGACAGACACCGGGGAGCTGTTTTTT. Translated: CASSWARTDTGELFF.